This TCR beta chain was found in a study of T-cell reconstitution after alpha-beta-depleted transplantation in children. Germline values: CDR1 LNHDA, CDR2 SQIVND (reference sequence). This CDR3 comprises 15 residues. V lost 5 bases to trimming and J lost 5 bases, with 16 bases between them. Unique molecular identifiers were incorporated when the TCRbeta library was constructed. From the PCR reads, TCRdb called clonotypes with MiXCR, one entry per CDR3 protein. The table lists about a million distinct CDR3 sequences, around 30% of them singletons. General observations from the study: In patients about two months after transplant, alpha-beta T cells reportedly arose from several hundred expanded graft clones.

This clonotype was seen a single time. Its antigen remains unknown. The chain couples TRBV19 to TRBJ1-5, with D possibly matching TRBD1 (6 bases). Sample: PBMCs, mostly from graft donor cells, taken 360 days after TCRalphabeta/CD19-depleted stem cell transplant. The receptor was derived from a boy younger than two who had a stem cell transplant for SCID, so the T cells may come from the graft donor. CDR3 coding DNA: TGTGCCAGTAGTCTCGCGGACAGCCCTTATCAGCCCCAGCATTTT. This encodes CASSLADSPYQPQHF. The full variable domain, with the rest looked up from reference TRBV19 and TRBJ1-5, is DGGITQSPKYLFRKEGQNVTLSCEQNLNHDAMYWYRQDPGQGLRLIYYSQIVNDFQKGDIAEGYSVSREKKESFPLTVTSAQKNPTAFYLCASSLADSPYQPQHFGDGTRLSIL.